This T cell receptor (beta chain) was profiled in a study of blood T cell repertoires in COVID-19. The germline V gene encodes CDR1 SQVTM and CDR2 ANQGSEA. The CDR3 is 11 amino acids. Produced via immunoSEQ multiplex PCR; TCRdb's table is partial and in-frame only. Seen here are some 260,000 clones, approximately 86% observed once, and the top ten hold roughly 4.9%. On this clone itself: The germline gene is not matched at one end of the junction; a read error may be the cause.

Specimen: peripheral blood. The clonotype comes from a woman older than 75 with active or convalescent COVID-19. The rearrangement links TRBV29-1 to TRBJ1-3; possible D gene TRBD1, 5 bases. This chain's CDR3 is CSGGSGVDKHF. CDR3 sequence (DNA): TGCAGCGGGGGGAGTGGTGTGGACAAACATTTT.